These 25 T cell receptor beta chains originate from one sample sequenced in a study of T cell changes during pregnancy in multiple sclerosis. Method: immunoSEQ multiplex PCR; TCRdb's copy keeps in-frame clones and lacks some. The profile shows some 97,000 clones, roughly 90% of them singletons. The sample in question was peripheral blood, obtained after pregnancy. Source of these receptors: a female donor with multiple sclerosis, enrolled in a pregnancy study.

This chain joins TRBV9 and TRBJ2-7, with 10 nucleotides matching TRBD2. V gave up 4 bases and J gave up 2 bases; unmatched junction bases: 6. CDR1 SGDLS and CDR2 YYNGEE come from the germline V gene. CDR3 length: 15 amino acids. CDR3: CASSQGLAETYEQYF. The CDR3 DNA reads as TGTGCCAGCAGCCAAGGACTAGCGGAAACCTACGAGCAGTACTTC.

The rearrangement links TRBV4-3 to TRBJ2-1, with TRBD1 identical over 8 bases. CDR1 LGHNA and CDR2 YSLEER come from the germline V gene. The V and J ends lost 0 bases and 1 base, in that order; junction bases with no gene match: 2. This CDR3 comprises 16 residues. CDR3 in amino acids: CASSQDWTGSYNEQFF. CDR3 bases: TGCGCCAGCAGCCAAGATTGGACAGGGTCCTACAATGAGCAGTTCTTC.

Only one count was recorded for this clone. The chain has TRBV7-2 and TRBJ2-3; 10 bases match TRBD2. The CDR3 loop spans 16 amino acids. Germline V gives CDR1 SGHTA, CDR2 FQGNSA. Trimming cost V 1 base and J 4 bases; bases outside gene matches: 5. The CDR3 reads CASSLVLAGVADTQYF. The CDR3 DNA follows: TGTGCCAGCAGCTTAGTCCTAGCGGGAGTAGCAGATACGCAGTATTTT.

The chain joins TRBV10-3 to TRBJ2-1, with 9 bases matching TRBD2. The V gene end was trimmed by 3 bases and the J gene end by 10 bases; junction bases not matched to a gene: 10. CDR3 length: 15 residues. CDR1 and CDR2 (germline): ENHRY, SYGVKD. CDR3 sequence (DNA): TGTGCCATCAGTGATGGGGCTAGCGGGATCGGGGAGCAGTTCTTC. Translating it yields CAISDGASGIGEQFF.

The chain is built from TRBV18 and TRBJ2-7; 9 positions match TRBD1. The CDR3 is 15 residues long. The ends lost 3 bases at V and 5 bases at J; junction bases unmatched: 8. Germline-derived CDR1 and CDR2 are KGHSH and LQKENI. In DNA form, the CDR3 reads TGTGCCAGCTCACCTCCAAACAGGGGGCAGAACGAGCAGTACTTC. The encoded protein is CASSPPNRGQNEQYF.

This clone was detected only once. The chain carries TRBV27 and TRBJ2-7, with D possibly TRBD1 on 6 matching bases. CDR1 is MNHEY, CDR2 SMNVEV, per germline (reference sequence). V lost 0 bases and J 3 bases, leaving 12 bases between the germline ends. This CDR3 is built from 15 residues. In DNA form, the CDR3 reads TGTGCCAGCAGTTTATCGAGTAGGGGGAGCTACGAGCAGTACTTC. Protein product: CASSLSSRGSYEQYF.

The chain uses TRBV6-1 and TRBJ2-2, with 8 bases matching TRBD1. The CDR3 spans 14 residues. Trimming cost V 7 bases and J 6 bases; bases outside gene matches: 7. Germline assignment: CDR1 MNHNS and CDR2 SASEGT. CDR3 DNA: TGTGCCAGCACGGGGACAGGAGGTCCCGGGGAGCTGTTTTTT. Translating gives CASTGTGGPGELFF.

The rearrangement joins TRBV27 to TRBJ1-5; 11 nucleotides agree with TRBD1. CDR3 size: 19 residues. Unmatched junction bases numbered 7, after V lost 0 bases and J lost 0 bases. Per the germline V gene, CDR1 is MNHEY and CDR2 is SMNVEV (reference sequence). The CDR3 region has the DNA TGTGCCAGCAGTTTATCGAGGGACAGGGGGAGGATTAGCAATCAGCCCCAGCATTTT. This codes for CASSLSRDRGRISNQPQHF.

The V call is TRBV30, the J call TRBJ1-1; D gene ambiguous. Trimming cost V 4 bases and J 5 bases, with 11 bases left between them. CDR3 length equals 12 residues. Germline V gene data show CDR1 as GTSNPN and CDR2 as SVGIG (reference sequence). For the CDR3, the DNA is TGTGCCTGGACCGCCGGCGGGACTGAAGCTTTCTTT. Protein product: CAWTAGGTEAFF.

This CDR3 reads CASDRGTGGGQPQHF. DNA of the CDR3: TGTGCCAGCGATAGGGGGACAGGGGGCGGACAGCCCCAGCATTTT. This chain uses TRBV6-1 with TRBJ1-5; TRBD1 matches at 12 bases. J gave up 7 bases and V 8 bases, and 9 bases lay outside the gene matches. The germline gives CDR1 MNHNS, CDR2 SASEGT. The CDR3 length is 15 residues.

This clone was recorded once. The genes are TRBV19 and TRBJ1-6; 11 nucleotides match TRBD1. V lost 3 bases to trimming and J lost 8 bases; unmatched junction nucleotides: 3. CDR3 size: 15 residues. CDR1 is LNHDA and CDR2 is SQIVND in the germline V gene (reference sequence). The CDR3 spells CASSILGQGDSPLHF. CDR3 nucleotide sequence: TGTGCCAGTAGTATTCTGGGACAGGGGGATTCACCCCTCCACTTT.

The rearrangement uses TRBV18 and TRBJ2-7, with a possible D match to TRBD2 (6 bases). V was trimmed by 5 bases and J by 2 bases, leaving 16 bases between them. This CDR3 comprises 15 residues. The germline V gene encodes CDR1 KGHSH and CDR2 LQKENI. The CDR3, as DNA: TGTGCCAGCTCATTGTATAGCGGACTCGCCTACGAGCAGTACTTC. Translation gives CASSLYSGLAYEQYF.

The chain recombines TRBV6-5 with TRBJ2-7; possibly TRBD1 for D (8 bases). V was clipped by 0 bases and J by 2 bases, with 11 bases between them. This CDR3 comprises 15 residues. CDR1 and CDR2 from the germline V gene are MNHEY and SVGAGI. As DNA, the CDR3 is TGTGCCAGCAGTTACTCTACAGGGGGGGCCTACGAGCAGTACTTC. Translating gives CASSYSTGGAYEQYF.

This chain links TRBV29-1 with TRBJ1-4, with D maybe TRBD1 (6 bases). The V end lost 4 bases, the J end lost 3 bases, and 12 bases lay between the germline ends. The CDR3 covers 14 residues. Germline values: CDR1 SQVTM, CDR2 ANQGSEA. The CDR3: CSVVTGTPNEKLFF. For the CDR3, the DNA is TGCAGCGTTGTGACCGGGACACCTAATGAAAAACTGTTTTTT.

This clone showed up just once. This sequence joins TRBV2 and TRBJ2-1; the D gene is possibly TRBD1 (6 bases). Germline assignment: CDR1 SNHLY and CDR2 FYNNEI. Trimming cost V 11 bases and J 4 bases, with 12 bases left between them. The CDR3 runs to 12 residues. CDR3 nucleotides: TGTGCCGGCGGCACAGGGTACAATGAGCAGTTCTTC. Translated, it gives CAGGTGYNEQFF.

This clone was recorded only once. This sequence joins TRBV6-5 and TRBJ2-7; D is ambiguous. V was trimmed by 5 bases and J by 6 bases, leaving 14 bases between them. The V gene's germline CDR1 is MNHEY and CDR2 SVGAGI. The CDR3 extends over 13 amino acids. The CDR3 DNA follows: TGTGCCAGCAGTCCCCGCCTGTTGAGCGAGCAGTACTTC. Its translation is CASSPRLLSEQYF.

The V and J genes are TRBV7-2 and TRBJ2-7, with 8 bases aligning to TRBD2. Germline loops: CDR1 SGHTA, CDR2 FQGNSA. The V gene end was trimmed by 4 bases and the J gene end by 2 bases; junction bases not matched to a gene: 13. The CDR3 contains 17 residues. As DNA, the CDR3 is TGTGCCAGCAGCTCCCAGGGTGTGCTAGCGGGCCCCTACGAGCAGTACTTC. It translates to CASSSQGVLAGPYEQYF.

This clone occurred once. The rearrangement uses TRBV27 and TRBJ2-7; TRBD2 aligns across 8 bases. V was pared by 4 bases and J by 6 bases, with 11 bases of the junction left unmatched. Germline lookup yields CDR1 MNHEY and CDR2 SMNVEV (reference sequence). CDR3 size: 15 residues. CDR3 DNA: TGTGCCAGCAGTTCCCTAGCGGGTATCTCTCTCGAGCAGTACTTC. This gives the protein CASSSLAGISLEQYF.

V gene TRBV6-5 combines with J gene TRBJ2-2; 8 bases agree with TRBD2. CDR1 and CDR2 (germline): MNHEY, SVGAGI. CDR3 length equals 15 residues. After removal of 4 bases from V and 3 bases from J, the junction contained 4 bases not matched to a gene. CDR3 in DNA: TGTGCCAGCAGTTTTTTTAGCGGGGACACCGGGGAGCTGTTTTTT. Translated, it gives CASSFFSGDTGELFF.

The V and J genes are TRBV25-1 and TRBJ2-7; D possibly corresponds to TRBD1 (6 bases). Trimming took off 4 bases at V and 5 bases at J, with 12 bases between the two ends. Per the germline V gene, CDR1 is MGHDK and CDR2 is SYGVNS. The CDR3 has 13 amino acids. The CDR3 sequence is CASSVGGGHEQYF. The CDR3 coding sequence is TGTGCCAGCAGTGTTGGGGGCGGACACGAGCAGTACTTC.

The gene calls are TRBV11-3 and TRBJ1-1; 8 bases are shared with TRBD1. Per the germline V gene, CDR1 is SGHNT and CDR2 is YENEEA. The CDR3 covers 14 residues. The junction had 9 bases not matched to a gene; V was cut back by 6 bases and J by 6 bases. The CDR3 DNA reads TGTGCCAGCAGTTGGTACGGACAGGGACCTGAAGCTTTCTTT. This gives the protein CASSWYGQGPEAFF.

The chain carries TRBV15 and TRBJ1-5; D might be TRBD1 (6 bases). Between the trimmed V and J ends, which lost 0 bases and 7 bases, there was a span of 13 bases. CDR1 LNHNV and CDR2 YYDKDF come from the germline V gene (reference sequence). The length of the CDR3 is 15 residues. CDR3 amino acids: CATSREQGRRQPQHF. The CDR3 region has the DNA TGTGCCACCAGCAGAGAACAGGGAAGACGGCAGCCCCAGCATTTT.

The V call is TRBV5-6, the J call TRBJ2-7; tentative D call: TRBD1 (6 bases). From germline, CDR1 is SGHDT and CDR2 YYEEEE. The CDR3 contains 14 residues. The ends were cut back, 1 base at V and 1 base at J, with 9 bases in the middle. In DNA, the CDR3 is TGTGCCAGCAGCTTGCAACAGGGATCCTACGAGCAGTACTTC. Encoded protein: CASSLQQGSYEQYF. Supplemented by reference TRBV5-6 and TRBJ2-7, the full variable domain reads DAGVTQSPTHLIKTRGQQVTLRCSPKSGHDTVSWYQQALGQGPQFIFQYYEEEERQRGNFPDRFSGHQFPNYSSELNVNALLLGDSALYLCASSLQQGSYEQYFGPGTRLTVT.

This chain links TRBV15 with TRBJ2-1, with TRBD2 identical over 12 bases. The CDR3 runs 17 residues. Germline V gene data show CDR1 as LNHNV and CDR2 as YYDKDF (reference sequence). With 0 bases clipped from V and 7 bases from J, the junction kept 7 bases outside the gene matches. The CDR3 DNA is TGTGCCACCAGCAGAGATCGGCCTAGCGGGGGGGTAAATGAGCAGTTCTTC. Translated: CATSRDRPSGGVNEQFF.

This chain joins TRBV11-3 and TRBJ2-3; D is ambiguous. The CDR3 is 13 residues long. The V gene lost 3 bases and the J gene lost 3 bases, with 7 bases spanning the gap. Germline CDR1 is SGHNT and CDR2 is YENEEA. DNA for the CDR3: TGTGCCAGCAGCTTTTTCTTGACAGATACGCAGTATTTT. This translates into CASSFFLTDTQYF. Complete variable domain (other parts from reference TRBV11-3 and TRBJ2-3): EAGVVQSPRYKIIEKKQPVAFWCNPISGHNTLYWYLQNLGQGPELLIRYENEEAVDDSQLPKDRFSAERLKGVDSTLKIQPAELGDSAVYLCASSFFLTDTQYFGPGTRLTVL.